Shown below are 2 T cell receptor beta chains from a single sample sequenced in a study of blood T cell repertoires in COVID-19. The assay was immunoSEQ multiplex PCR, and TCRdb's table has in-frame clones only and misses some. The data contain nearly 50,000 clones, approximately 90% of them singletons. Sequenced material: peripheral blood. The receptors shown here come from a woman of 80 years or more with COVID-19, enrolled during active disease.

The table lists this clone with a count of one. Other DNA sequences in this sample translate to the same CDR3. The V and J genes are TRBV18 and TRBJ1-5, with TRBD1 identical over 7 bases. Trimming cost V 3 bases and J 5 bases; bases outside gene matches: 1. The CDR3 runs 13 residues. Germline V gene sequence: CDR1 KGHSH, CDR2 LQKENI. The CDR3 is CASSPDRDQPQHF. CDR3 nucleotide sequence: TGTGCCAGCTCACCCGACAGGGATCAGCCCCAGCATTTT. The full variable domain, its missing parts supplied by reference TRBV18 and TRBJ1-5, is NAGVMQNPRHLVRRRGQEARLRCSPMKGHSHVYWYRQLPEEGLKFMVYLQKENIIDESGMPKERFSAEFPKEGPSILRIQQVVRGDSAAYFCASSPDRDQPQHFGDGTRLSIL.

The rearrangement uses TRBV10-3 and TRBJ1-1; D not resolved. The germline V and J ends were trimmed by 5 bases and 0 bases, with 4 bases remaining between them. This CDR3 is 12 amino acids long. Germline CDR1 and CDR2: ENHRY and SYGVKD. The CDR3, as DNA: TGTGCCATCAGTTCGGTGAACACTGAAGCTTTCTTT. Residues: CAISSVNTEAFF.